This is a list of T cell receptor beta chains from one sample in a study of blood T cell repertoires in COVID-19. Generated by immunoSEQ multiplex PCR, the TCRdb table keeps only in-frame clones and is missing some. The sample carries approximately 390,000 clones, around 90% recorded once. Sequencing input: PBMCs or T cells enriched from blood (not recorded which). Source of these receptors: a woman in her forties with acute COVID-19. Both conserved end residues are part of each CDR3. D genes are given only for firm matches. Rows give clone size only sometimes, using once, few, many, or a class for an expanded clone.

V gene	D gene	clone size	J gene	CDR3 DNA	CDR3 protein
TRBV7-8	-	once	TRBJ1-1	TGTGCCAGCAGCTTACGAGACAGTTCACTTATTACCCCGAACACTGAAGCTTTCTTT	CASSLRDSSLITPNTEAFF
TRBV2	-	-	TRBJ1-2	TGTGCCAGCAGTCTACAGGACTATGGCTACACCTTC	CASSLQDYGYTF
TRBV15	-	-	TRBJ1-2	TGTGCCACCAGCAGAGGTGAGGGTATCGAGTATGGCTACACCTTC	CATSRGEGIEYGYTF
TRBV30	-	once	TRBJ2-2	TGTGCCTGGAGTTCAACTCCGAACACCGGGGAGCTGTTTTTT	CAWSSTPNTGELFF
TRBV29-1	TRBD1	-	TRBJ2-1	TGCAGCGTCGGCAGGGGGCCTCGGAATGAGCAGTTCTTC	CSVGRGPRNEQFF
TRBV10-1	-	-	TRBJ1-1	TGCGCCAGCAGTCCCGGGGGTGGGTACACTGAAGCTTTCTTT	CASSPGGGYTEAFF
TRBV6-5	-	-	TRBJ1-1	TGTGCCAGCAGTCTTCGCCGAGGGGGGGTTACTGAAGCTTTCTTT	CASSLRRGGVTEAFF
TRBV7-9	TRBD1	-	TRBJ2-7	TGTGCCAGCAGCTCACCCGGGACAGGGACCCTACGAGAGCAGTACTTC	CASSSPGTGTLREQYF
TRBV6-5	-	-	TRBJ1-1	TGTGCCAGCAGTCGCGACCCCGGGACTGAAGCTTTCTTT	CASSRDPGTEAFF
TRBV7-9	-	-	TRBJ1-5	TGTGCCAGCAGCTTAACTGAGGGTTCTCATCAGCCCCAGCATTTT	CASSLTEGSHQPQHF
TRBV5-1	-	-	TRBJ2-7	TGCGCCAGCAGCTTGGCTGCGGACGAGCAGTACTTC	CASSLAADEQYF
TRBV5-6	TRBD2	-	TRBJ2-1	TGTGCCAGCAGCGTTTATAGCGGGGGGGCCTGGAATGAGCAGTTCTTC	CASSVYSGGAWNEQFF
TRBV11-3	TRBD1	-	TRBJ1-1	TGTGCCAGCAGCTTCCGGGACAGGGAAGCTTTCTTT	CASSFRDREAFF
TRBV3-1/TRBV3-2	TRBD1	few	TRBJ1-6	TGTGCCAGCAGCCTCGGGACAGCAAATTCACCCCTCCACTTT	CASSLGTANSPLHF
TRBV27	TRBD2	once	TRBJ2-1	TGTGCCAGCAGTTCTACTAGCGGGGCCGATGAGCAGTTCTTC	CASSSTSGADEQFF
TRBV9	-	many	TRBJ1-1	TGTGCCAGCAGCGTAGGTATGGGGAGGGAGAACACTGAAGCTTTCTTT	CASSVGMGRENTEAFF
TRBV5-1	TRBD1	-	TRBJ1-4	TGCGCCAGCAGCCCCGGACAGGGGTCTGCAACTAATGAAAAACTGTTTTTT	CASSPGQGSATNEKLFF
TRBV5-5	TRBD2	-	TRBJ2-3	TGTGCCAGCAGCTTGCTTCTAGCGGGGACCACAGATACGCAGTATTTT	CASSLLLAGTTDTQYF
TRBV5-4	-	-	TRBJ2-3	TGTGCCAGCAGCTTAGGGGGCACAGATACGCAGTATTTT	CASSLGGTDTQYF
TRBV6-6	TRBD1	once	TRBJ1-2	TGTGCCAGCAGTTACTCGGGGGCAGGGGGAGGCTACACCTTC	CASSYSGAGGGYTF
TRBV7-7	-	-	TRBJ2-1	TGTGCCAGCAGCTTGGGACTCGCAGCCTACAATGAGCAGTTCTTC	CASSLGLAAYNEQFF
TRBV15	TRBD1	-	TRBJ2-7	TGTGCCACCAGCAGAGGGGACAGACCTTACGAGCAGTACTTC	CATSRGDRPYEQYF
TRBV2	TRBD2	-	TRBJ2-3	TGTGCCAGCAGTGATGCCATCATAGCGGGGGCGACAGATACGCAGTATTTT	CASSDAIIAGATDTQYF
TRBV29-1	TRBD1	once	TRBJ1-2	TGCAGCGTTGAAGCGGGACAGGGGAACTATGGCTACACCTTC	CSVEAGQGNYGYTF
TRBV19	TRBD1	-	TRBJ2-7	TGTGCCAGTAGGGGACAGGGCGGCCCCTACGAGCAGTACTTC	CASRGQGGPYEQYF
TRBV15	-	-	TRBJ2-1	TGTGCCACCAGCCCAAGGCAGACAGCTAACTACAATGAGCAGTTCTTC	CATSPRQTANYNEQFF
TRBV30	TRBD1	-	TRBJ1-5	TGTGCCTGGAGGGCCGGACAGGGCAATCAGCCCCAGCATTTT	CAWRAGQGNQPQHF
TRBV7-9	-	-	TRBJ1-2	TGTGCCAGCAGCTCAACAGGGTACTATGGCTACACCTTC	CASSSTGYYGYTF
TRBV6-5	-	-	TRBJ2-5	TGTGCCAGCAGTCCAACCTGGACAGCCCAAGAGACCCAGTACTTC	CASSPTWTAQETQYF
TRBV5-6	-	-	TRBJ1-2	TGTGCCAGCAGGTTAGGGGAAATCTATGGCTACACCTTC	CASRLGEIYGYTF
TRBV20-1	-	-	TRBJ2-5	TGCAGTGCTAGAGATATAGAGACCCAGTACTTC	CSARDIETQYF
TRBV6-5	TRBD1	-	TRBJ1-6	TGTGCCAGCAGCCGCCGGGACAGCAATTCACCCCTCCACTTT	CASSRRDSNSPLHF
TRBV7-2	TRBD2	-	TRBJ2-2	TGTGCCAGCAGCCCACCTAGCGGGGGGAACACCGGGGAGCTGTTTTTT	CASSPPSGGNTGELFF